This TCR beta chain was recorded in a study of regulatory dendritic cells for organ transplantation. General study findings and limits: Memory CD8+ T cells were the most oligoclonal; naive cells were highly diverse. The authors noted considerable between-person heterogeneity in alloreactive memory CD8+ cells.

About this clone: Its antigen is undetermined.

CFSE-labeled sorted T cells met regulatory or mature dendritic cells for around 5 days. The assay was immunoSEQ multiplex PCR, and TCRdb's table has in-frame clones only and misses some. This table has about 10,000 clones, around 71% appearing once. This CDR3 has 14 residues. CDR1 is MNHNY, CDR2 SVGAGI, per germline (reference sequence). Losses at the gene ends were 5 bases for V and 4 bases for J; bases not matched to a gene: 3. The chain is built from TRBV6-6 and TRBJ2-7; 12 nucleotides match TRBD1. The sequence came from a human donor in good health. Material: naive CD4+ T cells from blood cultured with dendritic cells. Subset given: CD45RA+ naive T cells. CDR3 DNA sequence: TGTGCCAGCAGTCAGGGACAGGGGGCATACGAGCAGTACTTC. Translating gives CASSQGQGAYEQYF.